This T cell receptor beta chain is drawn from a study of beta chain features in type 1 diabetes. Study overall: Patients and healthy donors were similar in age, gender and cell yields.

Overall study results and limits: Shorter TCRB CDR3s, moderately but significantly so, marked every one of the four CD4+ subsets in Type 1 diabetes patients.

This CDR3 is 12 amino acids long. Germline CDR1 reads GTSNPN; CDR2 reads SVGIG (reference sequence). Trimming took 5 bases from V and 2 from J, leaving 6 bases between them. This clone was detected a few times. The antigen is undetermined. Per donor, one heparinised blood draw averaged roughly 110 mL. The authors reverse transcribed all of the isolated RNA, so sequencing captured expressed TCRB transcripts. Average reads for naive, central memory and regulatory T cell samples were roughly 3.5 million. TCRdb's copy holds only in-frame clones and misses some; the assay was immunoSEQ multiplex PCR. Of 550,000 to 850,000 clones in the sample, under 15% were seen once.

This clonotype was obtained from a man between 18 and 29 years old with type 1 diabetes. The sample was naive CD4+ T cells from blood. The J gene is TRBJ2-2, the V gene TRBV30, with D uncertain. In DNA, the CDR3 is TGTGCCTGGGGCAGAAACACCGGGGAGCTGTTTTTT. This codes for CAWGRNTGELFF.